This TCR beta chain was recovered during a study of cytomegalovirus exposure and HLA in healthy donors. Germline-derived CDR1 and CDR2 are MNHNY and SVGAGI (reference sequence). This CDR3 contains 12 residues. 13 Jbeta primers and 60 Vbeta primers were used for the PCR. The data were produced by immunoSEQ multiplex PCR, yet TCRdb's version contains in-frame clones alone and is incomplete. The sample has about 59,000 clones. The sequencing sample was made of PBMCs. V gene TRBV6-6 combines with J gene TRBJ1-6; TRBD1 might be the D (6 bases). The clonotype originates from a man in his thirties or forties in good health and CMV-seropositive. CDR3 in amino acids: CATEGGASPLHF. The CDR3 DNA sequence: TGTGCGACCGAGGGGGGGGCGTCACCCCTCCACTTT.